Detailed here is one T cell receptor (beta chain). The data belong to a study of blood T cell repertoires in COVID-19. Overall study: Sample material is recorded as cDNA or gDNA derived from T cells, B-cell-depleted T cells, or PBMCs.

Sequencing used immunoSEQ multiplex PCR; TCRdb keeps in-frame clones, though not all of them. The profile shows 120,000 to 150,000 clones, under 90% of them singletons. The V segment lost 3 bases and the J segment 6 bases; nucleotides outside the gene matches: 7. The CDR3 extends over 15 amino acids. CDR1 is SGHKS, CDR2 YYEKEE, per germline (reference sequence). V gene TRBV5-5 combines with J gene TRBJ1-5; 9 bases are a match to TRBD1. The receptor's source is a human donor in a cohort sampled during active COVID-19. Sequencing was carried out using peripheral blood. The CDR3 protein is CASSSQGAHSQPQHF. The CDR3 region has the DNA TGTGCCAGCAGCTCACAGGGGGCGCACAGTCAGCCCCAGCATTTT.